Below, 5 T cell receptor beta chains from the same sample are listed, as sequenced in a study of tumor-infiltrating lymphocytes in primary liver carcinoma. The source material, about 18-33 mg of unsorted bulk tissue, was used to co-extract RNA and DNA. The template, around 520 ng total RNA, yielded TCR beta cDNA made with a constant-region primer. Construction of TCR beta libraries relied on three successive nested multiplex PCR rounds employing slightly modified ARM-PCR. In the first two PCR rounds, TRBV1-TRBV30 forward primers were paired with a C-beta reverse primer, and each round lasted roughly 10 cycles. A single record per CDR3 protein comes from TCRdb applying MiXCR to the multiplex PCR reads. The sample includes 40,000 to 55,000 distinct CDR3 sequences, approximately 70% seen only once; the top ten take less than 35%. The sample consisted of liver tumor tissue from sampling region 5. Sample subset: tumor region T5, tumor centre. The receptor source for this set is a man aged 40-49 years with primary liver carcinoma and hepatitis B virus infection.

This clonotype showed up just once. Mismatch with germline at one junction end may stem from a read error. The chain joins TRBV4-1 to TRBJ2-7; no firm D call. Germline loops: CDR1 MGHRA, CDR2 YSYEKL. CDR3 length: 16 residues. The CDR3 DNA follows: TGCGCCAGCAGCCCCGACCGGTCGAGCAGACCTTACGGGCAGTACTTT. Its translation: CASSPDRSSRPYGQYF.

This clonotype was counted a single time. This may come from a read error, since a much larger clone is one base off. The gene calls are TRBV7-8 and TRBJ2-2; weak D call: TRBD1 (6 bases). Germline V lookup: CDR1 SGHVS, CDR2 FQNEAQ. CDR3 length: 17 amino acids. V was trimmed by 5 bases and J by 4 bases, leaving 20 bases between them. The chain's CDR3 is CASSVSKGGFITGELFF. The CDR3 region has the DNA TGTGCCAGCAGCGTCTCCAAAGGGGGATTTATCACCGGGGAGCTGTTTTTT.

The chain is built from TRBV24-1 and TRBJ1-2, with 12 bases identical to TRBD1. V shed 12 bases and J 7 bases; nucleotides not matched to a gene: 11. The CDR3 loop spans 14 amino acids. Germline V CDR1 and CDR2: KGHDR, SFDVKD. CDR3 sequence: CAAGTGGEIFGYTF. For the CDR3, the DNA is TGTGCCGCGGGGACAGGGGGCGAAATTTTTGGCTACACCTTC.

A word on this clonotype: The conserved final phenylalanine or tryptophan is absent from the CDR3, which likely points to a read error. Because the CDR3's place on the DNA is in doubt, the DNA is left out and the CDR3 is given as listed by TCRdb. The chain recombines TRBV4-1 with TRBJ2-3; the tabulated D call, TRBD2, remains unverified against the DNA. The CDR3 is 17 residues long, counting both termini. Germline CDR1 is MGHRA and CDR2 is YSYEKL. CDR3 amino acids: CASNPSIGGSIGDTPYL.

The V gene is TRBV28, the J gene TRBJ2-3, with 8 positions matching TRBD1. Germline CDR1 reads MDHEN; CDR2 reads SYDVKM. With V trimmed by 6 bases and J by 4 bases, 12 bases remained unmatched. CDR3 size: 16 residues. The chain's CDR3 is CASSGWWTGKADTQYF. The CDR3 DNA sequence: TGTGCCAGCAGCGGGTGGTGGACAGGGAAGGCAGATACGCAGTATTTT.